This TCR beta chain was identified during a study of cytomegalovirus exposure and HLA in healthy donors. It was with 60 Vbeta and 13 Jbeta primers that the PCR ran. Method: immunoSEQ multiplex PCR; TCRdb's copy keeps in-frame clones and lacks some. The repertoire includes about 93,000 clones, 82% of them detected once, and over 3% sits in the top ten. Trimming removed 2 bases from V and 3 bases from J; junction bases left unmatched: 9. CDR1 and CDR2 from the germline V gene are SGHNT and YYREEE (reference sequence). CDR3 length: 16 amino acids. The chain couples TRBV5-4 to TRBJ2-3, with 7 bases matching TRBD2. Material for sequencing was PBMCs. The sequence came from a man in his fifties or sixties in good health and CMV-seronegative. This chain's CDR3 is CASSFGTGGRTDTQYF. DNA for the CDR3: TGTGCCAGCAGCTTCGGGACGGGAGGTCGGACAGATACGCAGTATTTT.